Sequencing of this T cell receptor beta chain was carried out in a study of regulatory T cells in long-lasting Graves disease. Findings and limits, study-wide: Persistent disease samples used TRBV28, TRBJ1-2 and TRBJ2-5 preferentially. Relative to new patients (approximately 960), persistent patients exhibited greater sharing of public clonotypes (approximately 2,700).

Building the TCR beta libraries relied on iRepertoire HTBI primers, and CDR3 regions underwent Arm-PCR. In TCRdb, the multiplex PCR reads were re-called with MiXCR into one record per CDR3 protein. The data hold more than 300,000 distinct CDR3 sequences, with around a fifth observed a single time. Regarding time point: persistent/refractory GD, antithyroid drugs over 5 years with positive TRAb. The TCR library was made from RNA extracted from PBMCs. Those enrolled as patients came out of an endocrinology department in Xi'an, China. Trimming took 0 bases from V and 4 from J, leaving 6 bases between them. Germline V gene lookup returns CDR1 SGHDN and CDR2 FVKESK. CDR3 length: 13 residues. This clonotype was counted at least ten times. Antigen unknown.

The sample here was peripheral blood mononuclear cells (PBMCs), taken when the disease was refractory, from a patient treated with antithyroid drugs. The chain recombines TRBV14 with TRBJ1-2; D is ambiguous. The TCR comes from a female donor with Graves disease. CDR3 sequence (DNA): TGTGCCAGCAGCCAAGAACAGATCTATGGCTACACCTTC. It encodes CASSQEQIYGYTF.